This T cell receptor (beta chain) was captured by sequencing in a study of T cells in Graves' hyperthyroidism and ophthalmopathy. Amplification of TCR beta CDR3 regions used RNA as the template. HTBI primers were the set used in a first-round RT-PCR of the TCR CDR3. TCRdb reanalysed the multiplex PCR reads using MiXCR and keeps one entry per CDR3 protein. The data hold fewer than 400,000 distinct CDR3 sequences, with 15% to 18% observed a single time. Patients aged 18 to 65 had newly diagnosed hyperthyroidism lasting under 2 months. The study collected blood at first hyperthyroidism diagnosis, before any ophthalmopathy symptoms arose. Trimming took off 7 bases at V and 14 bases at J, with 15 bases between the two ends. CDR1 SNHLY and CDR2 FYNNEI come from the germline V gene. There are 12 residues in the CDR3.

V and J are TRBV2 and TRBJ1-6, with D possibly being TRBD1 (5 bases). The clonotype comes from a woman between 18 and 29 years old with Graves' hyperthyroidism that later progressed to Graves' ophthalmopathy. Material: blood. In DNA, the CDR3 is TGTGCCAGCATGGGGGGGAAATTTGCCCTCCACTTT. Amino acids: CASMGGKFALHF.